The 30 T cell receptor beta chains given below trace back to one sample, sequenced in a study of blood T cell repertoires in COVID-19. Measured with immunoSEQ multiplex PCR; TCRdb has only the in-frame clones, and not every one. The sample consists of over 250,000 clones, around 90% of them appearing once. Sequenced sample: peripheral blood. Receptor source: a woman in her thirties with acute or convalescent COVID-19.

The chain carries TRBV19 and TRBJ2-2; no clear D gene. The CDR3 sequence is 13 residues long. Germline V CDR1 and CDR2: LNHDA, SQIVND (reference sequence). V lost 6 bases to trimming and J lost 8 bases, with 13 bases between them. The DNA for the CDR3 is TGTGCCAGTAGCCCGGTACCACGGGGGGAGCTGTTTTTT. This encodes CASSPVPRGELFF. The entire variable domain, with the rest obtained from reference TRBV19 and TRBJ2-2, is as follows: DGGITQSPKYLFRKEGQNVTLSCEQNLNHDAMYWYRQDPGQGLRLIYYSQIVNDFQKGDIAEGYSVSREKKESFPLTVTSAQKNPTAFYLCASSPVPRGELFFGEGSRLTVL.

This sequence joins TRBV15 and TRBJ1-6; no definite D call. The germline gives CDR1 LNHNV, CDR2 YYDKDF (reference sequence). The germline V and J ends were trimmed by 0 bases and 7 bases, with 10 bases remaining between them. This CDR3 spans 15 amino acids. The CDR3 nucleotides are TGTGCCACCAGCAGAGATGTACTTTCCAATTCACCCCTCCACTTT. Translating it yields CATSRDVLSNSPLHF.

This clone showed up just once. V and J are TRBV29-1 and TRBJ2-2, with 8 nucleotides matching TRBD1. Trimming took 5 bases from V and 4 from J; bases not matched to a gene: 3. The length of the CDR3 is 13 residues. Per the germline V gene, CDR1 is SQVTM and CDR2 is ANQGSEA. The CDR3: CSVSRGLTGELFF. As DNA, the CDR3 is TGCAGCGTTTCCAGGGGGCTCACCGGGGAGCTGTTTTTT.

The DNA of the CDR3 is TGTGCCAGCAGCGTTCAGGACAGGGGGTACAATGAGCAGTTCTTC. Translation: CASSVQDRGYNEQFF. The V gene is TRBV9, the J gene TRBJ2-1, with 10 bases matching TRBD1. Trimming cost V 2 bases and J 4 bases; bases outside gene matches: 3. Germline-derived CDR1 and CDR2 are SGDLS and YYNGEE. CDR3 length: 15 amino acids.

The genes are TRBV2 and TRBJ2-7; D possibly corresponds to TRBD1 (8 bases). This CDR3 spans 15 amino acids. Trimming shortened V by 6 bases and J by 7 bases, and 22 bases separated the two germline ends. Germline CDR1 reads SNHLY; CDR2 reads FYNNEI. The CDR3 region is CASSGGTGKGWEQYF. In DNA form, the CDR3 reads TGTGCCAGCAGCGGGGGGACAGGCAAAGGATGGGAGCAGTACTTC.

In its sample, this clone was seen a few times. V is TRBV5-3 and J is TRBJ1-5; 12 bases are shared with TRBD1. TRBV5-3 is labeled an ORF, and its function is uncertain. This CDR3 has 18 residues. Losses at the gene ends were 3 bases for V and 2 bases for J; bases not matched to a gene: 9. CDR3 nucleotides: TGTGCCAGAAGCTACGGGACAGGGGGCGACGAGGGCAATCAGCCCCAGCATTTT. It specifies CARSYGTGGDEGNQPQHF.

The V and J genes are TRBV27 and TRBJ2-7; D is possibly TRBD2 (6 bases). Germline V gene lookup returns CDR1 MNHEY and CDR2 SMNVEV (reference sequence). The CDR3 is 14 residues long. V was clipped by 4 bases and J by 0 bases, with 10 bases between them. The CDR3 DNA reads TGTGCCAGCAGTTCCGGCGGGATCTCCTACGAGCAGTACTTC. Translating gives CASSSGGISYEQYF.

This clone was counted between two and nine times. J is TRBJ2-7 and V is TRBV4-3; D unresolved. Trimming stripped 1 base from V and 2 bases from J, with 12 bases between. Germline-derived CDR1 and CDR2 are LGHNA and YSLEER. This CDR3 has 15 residues. The CDR3 here is CASSQASLGPYEQYF. The DNA of the CDR3 is TGCGCCAGCAGCCAAGCGAGTCTAGGTCCCTACGAGCAGTACTTC.

J is TRBJ2-7 and V is TRBV7-2; D possibly corresponds to TRBD2 (6 bases). Trimming took 5 bases from V and 0 from J, leaving 11 bases between them. Germline values: CDR1 SGHTA, CDR2 FQGNSA. The CDR3 runs 14 residues. CDR3 region: CASSQFGSSYEQYF. In nucleotides, the CDR3 is TGTGCCAGCAGCCAATTCGGGAGCTCCTACGAGCAGTACTTC.

V and J are TRBV5-6 and TRBJ2-2; D might be TRBD2 (6 bases). Trimming took off 5 bases at V and 4 bases at J, with 12 bases between the two ends. Germline V gene lookup returns CDR1 SGHDT and CDR2 YYEEEE. There are 14 residues in the CDR3. The CDR3 sequence: CASRWDSGTGELFF. Written as DNA, the CDR3 is TGTGCCAGCAGATGGGACTCGGGCACCGGGGAGCTGTTTTTT. The full variable domain, its missing parts supplied by reference TRBV5-6 and TRBJ2-2, is DAGVTQSPTHLIKTRGQQVTLRCSPKSGHDTVSWYQQALGQGPQFIFQYYEEEERQRGNFPDRFSGHQFPNYSSELNVNALLLGDSALYLCASRWDSGTGELFFGEGSRLTVL.

This clone came up once. CDR3 sequence reads: CASSLGRNTGELFF. CDR3 DNA sequence: TGTGCCAGCAGCTTGGGCAGGAACACCGGGGAGCTGTTTTTT. V gene TRBV7-8 combines with J gene TRBJ2-2, with D hard to call. The CDR3 runs 14 residues. Germline values: CDR1 SGHVS, CDR2 FQNEAQ. V dropped 3 bases and J dropped 1 base, with 6 bases sitting between them.

This chain uses TRBV4-1 with TRBJ1-2; 7 bases match TRBD1. With 4 bases clipped from V and 1 base from J, the junction kept 9 bases outside the gene matches. The CDR3 has 16 residues. Germline-derived CDR1 and CDR2 are MGHRA and YSYEKL. The CDR3 protein is CASSPAGTDFNYGYTF. CDR3 nucleotide sequence: TGCGCCAGCAGCCCAGCTGGGACAGATTTTAACTATGGCTACACCTTC.

This chain links TRBV5-8 with TRBJ2-6, with D possibly being TRBD2 (6 bases). Germline V gene data show CDR1 as SGHTS and CDR2 as YDEGEE. V was clipped by 4 bases and J by 0 bases, with 11 bases between them. The CDR3 is 16 amino acids. The CDR3 is CASSPLGLSGANVLTF. The CDR3 DNA is TGTGCCAGCAGCCCTTTGGGACTCTCTGGGGCCAACGTCCTGACTTTC.

This rearrangement joins TRBV7-2 to TRBJ2-5, with D perhaps TRBD2 (6 bases). The length of the CDR3 is 14 residues. V was pared by 1 base and J by 5 bases, with 11 bases between. Germline V CDR1 and CDR2: SGHTA, FQGNSA. For the CDR3, the DNA is TGTGCCAGCAGCTTAGGCCTAGCGTTGGAGACCCAGTACTTC. Its translation is CASSLGLALETQYF.

V gene TRBV6-5 combines with J gene TRBJ2-5, with 9 bases fitting TRBD1. J lost 5 bases, V lost 6 bases, and 7 bases had no gene match. CDR3 length: 14 residues. Germline values: CDR1 MNHEY, CDR2 SVGAGI. The CDR3 DNA sequence: TGTGCCAGCAGACCTACAGGGGGCGGGGAGACCCAGTACTTC. Residues: CASRPTGGGETQYF.

The chain is built from TRBV5-1 and TRBJ2-7; 7 positions match TRBD2. The CDR3 consists of 13 residues. The germline V gene encodes CDR1 SGHRS and CDR2 YFSETQ. After removal of 0 bases from V and 4 bases from J, the junction contained 1 base not matched to a gene. CDR3 DNA: TGCGCCAGCAGCTTGGGGGGAGGGTACGAGCAGTACTTC. Its protein is CASSLGGGYEQYF.

This clone was detected once. The rearrangement joins TRBV5-1 to TRBJ2-7, with 7 bases matching TRBD2. After removal of 0 bases from V and 6 bases from J, the junction contained 12 bases not matched to a gene. The CDR3 contains 16 residues. Germline V gene data show CDR1 as SGHRS and CDR2 as YFSETQ. Written as DNA, the CDR3 is TGCGCCAGCAGCTTGGCCGGGAGGAGTGGGGTTTCCGAGCAGTACTTC. Protein sequence: CASSLAGRSGVSEQYF.

J is TRBJ1-1 and V is TRBV2, with D perhaps matching TRBD1 (6 bases). Trimming shortened V by 8 bases and J by 0 bases, and 7 bases separated the two germline ends. Germline CDR1 is SNHLY and CDR2 is FYNNEI. The CDR3 consists of 12 residues. CDR3 amino acids: CASRTVNTEAFF. The CDR3, as DNA: TGTGCCAGCCGGACAGTGAACACTGAAGCTTTCTTT.

The chain employs TRBV10-1 and TRBJ2-7; TRBD1 aligns across 7 bases. V lost 5 bases, J lost 3 bases, and 4 bases stayed unmatched. The CDR3 covers 13 residues. CDR1 is WNHNN, CDR2 SYGVQD, per germline (reference sequence). The CDR3 loop is CASSRDSNYEQYF. CDR3 DNA: TGCGCCAGCAGTCGGGACAGTAACTACGAGCAGTACTTC.

Only one count was recorded for this clone. This rearrangement joins TRBV7-3 to TRBJ2-3, with TRBD2 matching over 11 bases. The CDR3 covers 14 residues. V dropped 6 bases and J dropped 5; count of bases not matched to a gene: 4. The V gene's germline CDR1 is SGHTA and CDR2 FQGTGA. For the CDR3, the DNA is TGTGCCAGCAGGGACGGGACTAGCGGAGATACGCAGTATTTT. Residues: CASRDGTSGDTQYF.

The chain uses TRBV7-9 and TRBJ1-1; TRBD1 agrees at 10 bases. The CDR3 extends over 14 amino acids. CDR1 SEHNR and CDR2 FQNEAQ come from the germline V gene (reference sequence). The J segment lost 5 bases and the V segment lost 4 bases, leaving 4 bases of the junction unmatched. CDR3 DNA sequence: TGTGCCAGCAGCTCAGGACAGGGGGTAACTGAAGCTTTCTTT. It encodes CASSSGQGVTEAFF. The full variable domain, completed using reference TRBV7-9 and TRBJ1-1, is DTGVSQNPRHKITKRGQNVTFRCDPISEHNRLYWYRQTLGQGPEFLTYFQNEAQLEKSRLLSDRFSAERPKGSFSTLEIQRTEQGDSAMYLCASSSGQGVTEAFFGQGTRLTVV.

The chain recombines TRBV27 with TRBJ2-7, with TRBD1 identical over 9 bases. This CDR3 region has 14 residues. J gave up 5 bases and V 6 bases, and 8 bases lay outside the gene matches. Germline-derived CDR1 and CDR2 are MNHEY and SMNVEV (reference sequence). Here the CDR3 reads CASSPDRGNHEQYF. The CDR3, as DNA: TGTGCCAGCAGCCCGGACAGGGGCAACCACGAGCAGTACTTC.

The chain is built from TRBV18 and TRBJ1-3; D gene ambiguous. The CDR3 totals 15 residues. The germline CDR1 and CDR2 sequences are KGHSH and LQKENI. V shed 2 bases and J shed 0 bases, with 8 bases lying between them. CDR3 coding DNA: TGTGCCAGCTCACCATCGGGGAACTCTGGAAACACCATATATTTT. It yields the protein CASSPSGNSGNTIYF.

This clone was counted a single time. The genes are TRBV3-1 (or the pseudogene TRBV3-2) and TRBJ2-5; a possible D gene is TRBD1 (5 bases). CDR1 is LGHDT, CDR2 YNNKEL, per germline (reference sequence). The V end lost 5 bases, the J end lost 7 bases, and 14 bases lay between the germline ends. The length of the CDR3 is 13 residues. The CDR3 reads CASSEPGNRTQYF. As DNA, the CDR3 is TGTGCCAGCAGCGAACCAGGGAATCGGACCCAGTACTTC.

This chain joins TRBV7-9 and TRBJ1-2; 8 positions agree with TRBD1. This CDR3 spans 15 amino acids. Germline-derived CDR1 and CDR2 are SEHNR and FQNEAQ (reference sequence). Losses at the gene ends were 2 bases for V and 3 bases for J; bases not matched to a gene: 5. CDR3 nucleotides: TGTGCCAGCAGCTTAACGATGGGACAGGACTATGGCTACACCTTC. Encoded protein: CASSLTMGQDYGYTF.

This rearrangement joins TRBV5-4 to TRBJ1-3; 7 bases are shared with TRBD1. The CDR3 consists of 14 residues. The V and J ends lost 4 bases and 4 bases, in that order; junction bases with no gene match: 5. From germline, CDR1 is SGHNT and CDR2 YYREEE (reference sequence). This chain's CDR3 is CASSGGTAGNTIYF. The CDR3 nucleotides are TGTGCCAGCAGCGGTGGGACAGCCGGAAACACCATATATTTT.

The chain carries TRBV13 and TRBJ2-7; a possible D gene is TRBD2 (6 bases). Germline-derived CDR1 and CDR2 are PRHDT and FYEKMQ (reference sequence). Deletions cut 3 bases from V and 5 bases from J, with 11 bases between. The CDR3 spans 13 residues. Here the CDR3 reads CASSFASVHEQYF. The CDR3 DNA reads as TGTGCCAGCAGCTTTGCTAGCGTACACGAGCAGTACTTC.

This clone has a handful of counts. The rearrangement joins TRBV20-1 to TRBJ2-1; D unresolved. V was shortened by 0 bases and J by 12 bases, with 6 bases between the two germline ends. CDR1 is DFQATT, CDR2 SNEGSKA, per germline (reference sequence). This CDR3 comprises 10 residues. The CDR3 bases are TGCAGTGCTAGAGATATTGTGCAGTTCTTC. Amino acids: CSARDIVQFF.

V and J are TRBV9 and TRBJ1-3; D not certain. This CDR3 comprises 14 residues. The germline V gene has CDR1 SGDLS and CDR2 YYNGEE. The V gene lost 1 base and the J gene lost 7 bases, with 12 bases spanning the gap. CDR3 protein: CASSVKDGSNTIYF. In DNA, the CDR3 is TGTGCCAGCAGCGTAAAAGACGGGAGTAACACCATATATTTT.

The V call is TRBV19, the J call TRBJ2-3; 7 nucleotides agree with TRBD1. CDR1 and CDR2 (germline): LNHDA, SQIVND (reference sequence). V lost 4 bases, J lost 2 bases, and 9 bases stayed unmatched. CDR3 length equals 16 residues. The CDR3 here is CASSKSEGASTDTQYF. The CDR3 DNA reads as TGTGCCAGTAGTAAAAGTGAGGGGGCCTCCACAGATACGCAGTATTTT.